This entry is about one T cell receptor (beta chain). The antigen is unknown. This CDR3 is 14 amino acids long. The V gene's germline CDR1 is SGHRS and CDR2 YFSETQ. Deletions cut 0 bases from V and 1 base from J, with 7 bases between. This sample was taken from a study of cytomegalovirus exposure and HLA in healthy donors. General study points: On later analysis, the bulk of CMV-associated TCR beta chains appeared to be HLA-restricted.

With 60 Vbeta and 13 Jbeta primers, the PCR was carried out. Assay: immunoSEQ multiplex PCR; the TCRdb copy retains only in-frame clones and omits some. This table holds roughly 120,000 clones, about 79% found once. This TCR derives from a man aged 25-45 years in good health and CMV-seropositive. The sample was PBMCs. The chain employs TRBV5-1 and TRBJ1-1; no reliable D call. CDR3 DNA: TGCGCCAGCAGCTTGGGGGCGAGGAACACTGAAGCTTTCTTT. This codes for CASSLGARNTEAFF.